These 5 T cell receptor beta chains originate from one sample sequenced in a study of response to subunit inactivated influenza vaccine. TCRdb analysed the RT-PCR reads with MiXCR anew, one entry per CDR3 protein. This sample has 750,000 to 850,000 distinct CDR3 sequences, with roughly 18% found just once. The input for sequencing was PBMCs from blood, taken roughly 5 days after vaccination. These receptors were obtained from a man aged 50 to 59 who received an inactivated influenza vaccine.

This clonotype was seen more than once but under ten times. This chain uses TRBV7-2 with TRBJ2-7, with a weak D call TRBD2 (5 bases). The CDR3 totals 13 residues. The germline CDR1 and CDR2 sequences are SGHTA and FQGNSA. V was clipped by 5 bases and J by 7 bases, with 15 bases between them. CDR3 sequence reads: CASSRKTGREQYF. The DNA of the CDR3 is TGTGCCAGCAGCCGAAAAACGGGGAGAGAGCAGTACTTC.

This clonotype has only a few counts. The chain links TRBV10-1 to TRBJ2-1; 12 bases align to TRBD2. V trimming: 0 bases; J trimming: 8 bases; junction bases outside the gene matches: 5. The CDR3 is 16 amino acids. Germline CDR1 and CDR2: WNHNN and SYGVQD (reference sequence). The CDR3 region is CASSESPSGGEDEQFF. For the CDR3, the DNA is TGCGCCAGCAGTGAGTCTCCTAGCGGGGGGGAAGATGAGCAGTTCTTC.

The DNA for the CDR3 is TGCAGTGCTTTCCCTGTCGACCGGGGACCCTACGAGCAGTACTTC. This translates into CSAFPVDRGPYEQYF. The rearrangement joins TRBV20-1 to TRBJ2-7; TRBD1 or TRBD2 may be the D gene (5 bases each). V was shortened by 5 bases and J by 2 bases, with 19 bases between the two germline ends. The CDR3 is 15 amino acids. Germline values: CDR1 DFQATT, CDR2 SNEGSKA (reference sequence).

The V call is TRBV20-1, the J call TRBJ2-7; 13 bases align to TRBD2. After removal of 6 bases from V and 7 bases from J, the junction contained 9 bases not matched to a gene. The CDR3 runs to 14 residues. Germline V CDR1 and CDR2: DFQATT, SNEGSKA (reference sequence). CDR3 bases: TGCAGTGCCTTCCGACTAGCGGGGGGTTGGGAGCAGTACTTC. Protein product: CSAFRLAGGWEQYF.

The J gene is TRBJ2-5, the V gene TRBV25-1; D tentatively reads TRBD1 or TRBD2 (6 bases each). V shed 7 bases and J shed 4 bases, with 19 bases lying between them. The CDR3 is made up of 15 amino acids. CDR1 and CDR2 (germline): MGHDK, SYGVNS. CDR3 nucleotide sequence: TGTGCCAGCAAGGGGGGTGAGGGTGTGGCAGAGACCCAGTACTTC. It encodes CASKGGEGVAETQYF.